This TCR beta chain was sequenced during a study of response to subunit inactivated influenza vaccine. Trimming pared 2 bases from V and 10 bases from J, leaving 8 bases between. Germline V gene sequence: CDR1 MNHNY, CDR2 SVGAGI (reference sequence). The CDR3 has 11 amino acids. From the RT-PCR reads, TCRdb called clonotypes with MiXCR, one entry per CDR3 protein. This sample yields more than 400,000 distinct CDR3 sequences, of which 11% are seen a single time; approximately 12% belongs to the top ten. Sequenced here: PBMCs from blood, sampled roughly 6 weeks after vaccination. The V call is TRBV6-6, the J call TRBJ2-5; D is undetermined. This clonotype originated in a man aged 50 to 59 who received an inactivated influenza vaccine. The CDR3, as DNA: TGTGCCAGCAGTTACACGGTTATCCAGTACTTC. This codes for CASSYTVIQYF.